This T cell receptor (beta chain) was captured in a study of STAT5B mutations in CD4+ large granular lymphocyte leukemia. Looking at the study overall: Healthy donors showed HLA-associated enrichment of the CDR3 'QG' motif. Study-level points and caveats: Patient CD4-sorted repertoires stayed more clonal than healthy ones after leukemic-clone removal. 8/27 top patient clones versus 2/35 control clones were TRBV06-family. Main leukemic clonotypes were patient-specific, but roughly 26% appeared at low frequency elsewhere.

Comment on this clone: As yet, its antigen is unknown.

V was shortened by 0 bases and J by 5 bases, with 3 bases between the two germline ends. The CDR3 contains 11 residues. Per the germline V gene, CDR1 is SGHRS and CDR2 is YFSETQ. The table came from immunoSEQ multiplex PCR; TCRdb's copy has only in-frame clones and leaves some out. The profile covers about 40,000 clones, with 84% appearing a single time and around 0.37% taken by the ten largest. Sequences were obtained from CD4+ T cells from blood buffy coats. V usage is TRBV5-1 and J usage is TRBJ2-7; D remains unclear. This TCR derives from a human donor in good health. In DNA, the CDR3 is TGCGCCAGCAGCTTGGCCAACGAGCAGTACTTC. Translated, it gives CASSLANEQYF. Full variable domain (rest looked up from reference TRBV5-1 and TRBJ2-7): KAGVTQTPRYLIKTRGQQVTLSCSPISGHRSVSWYQQTPGQGLQFLFEYFSETQRNKGNFPGRFSGRQFSNSRSEMNVSTLELGDSALYLCASSLANEQYFGPGTRLTVT.